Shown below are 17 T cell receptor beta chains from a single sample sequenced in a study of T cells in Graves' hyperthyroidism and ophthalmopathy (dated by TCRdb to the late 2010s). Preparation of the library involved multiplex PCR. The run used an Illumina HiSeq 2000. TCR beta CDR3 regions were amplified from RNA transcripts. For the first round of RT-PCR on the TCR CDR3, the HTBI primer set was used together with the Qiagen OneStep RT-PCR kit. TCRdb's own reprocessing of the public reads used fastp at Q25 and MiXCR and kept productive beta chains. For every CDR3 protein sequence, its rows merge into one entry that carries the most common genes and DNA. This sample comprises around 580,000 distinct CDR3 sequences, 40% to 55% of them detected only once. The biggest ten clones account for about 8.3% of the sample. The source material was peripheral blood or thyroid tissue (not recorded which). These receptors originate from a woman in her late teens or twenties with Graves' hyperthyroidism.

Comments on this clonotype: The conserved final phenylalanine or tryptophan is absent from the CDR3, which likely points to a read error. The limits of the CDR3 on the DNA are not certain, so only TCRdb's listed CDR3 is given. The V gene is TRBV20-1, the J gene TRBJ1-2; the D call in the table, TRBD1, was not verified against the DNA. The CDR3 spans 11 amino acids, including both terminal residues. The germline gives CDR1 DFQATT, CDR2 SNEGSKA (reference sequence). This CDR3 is CSARDYGGLSY.

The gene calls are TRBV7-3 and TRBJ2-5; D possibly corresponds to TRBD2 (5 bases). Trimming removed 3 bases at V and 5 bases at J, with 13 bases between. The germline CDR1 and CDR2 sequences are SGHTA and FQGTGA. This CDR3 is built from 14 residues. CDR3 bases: TGTGCCAGCAGCTTTCAGGAGGTAGCGGAGACCCAGTACTTC. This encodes CASSFQEVAETQYF.

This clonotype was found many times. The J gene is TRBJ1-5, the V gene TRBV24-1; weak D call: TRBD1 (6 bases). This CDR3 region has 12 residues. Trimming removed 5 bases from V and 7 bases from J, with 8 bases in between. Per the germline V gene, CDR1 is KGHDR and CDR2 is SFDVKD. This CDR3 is CATSGQGQPQHF. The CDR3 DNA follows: TGTGCCACCAGTGGTCAGGGGCAGCCCCAGCATTTT.

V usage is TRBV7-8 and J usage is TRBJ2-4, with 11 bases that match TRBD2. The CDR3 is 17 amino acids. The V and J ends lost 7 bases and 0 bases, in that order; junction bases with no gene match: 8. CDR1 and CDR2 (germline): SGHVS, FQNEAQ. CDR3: CASMGLADPLAKNIQYF. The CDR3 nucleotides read TGTGCCAGCATGGGACTAGCGGACCCTCTAGCCAAAAACATTCAGTACTTC.

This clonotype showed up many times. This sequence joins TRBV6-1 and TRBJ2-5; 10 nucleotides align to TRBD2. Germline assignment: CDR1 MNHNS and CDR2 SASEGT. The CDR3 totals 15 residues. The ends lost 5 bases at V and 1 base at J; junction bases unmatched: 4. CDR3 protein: CASSPGLASQETQYF. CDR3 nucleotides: TGTGCCAGCAGTCCGGGACTAGCGAGCCAAGAGACCCAGTACTTC.

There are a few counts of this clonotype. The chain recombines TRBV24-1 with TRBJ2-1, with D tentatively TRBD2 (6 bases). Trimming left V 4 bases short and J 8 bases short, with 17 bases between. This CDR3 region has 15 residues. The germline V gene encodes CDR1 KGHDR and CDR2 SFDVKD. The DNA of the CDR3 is TGTGCCACCAGTGACACTAGCTCAGGAGCGGATGAGCAGTTCTTC. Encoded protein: CATSDTSSGADEQFF.

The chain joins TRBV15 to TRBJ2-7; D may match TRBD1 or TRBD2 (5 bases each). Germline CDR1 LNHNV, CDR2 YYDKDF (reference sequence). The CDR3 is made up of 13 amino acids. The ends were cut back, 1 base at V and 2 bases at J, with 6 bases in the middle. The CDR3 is CATSRGGPYEQYF. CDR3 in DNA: TGTGCCACCAGCAGAGGGGGACCCTACGAGCAGTACTTC.

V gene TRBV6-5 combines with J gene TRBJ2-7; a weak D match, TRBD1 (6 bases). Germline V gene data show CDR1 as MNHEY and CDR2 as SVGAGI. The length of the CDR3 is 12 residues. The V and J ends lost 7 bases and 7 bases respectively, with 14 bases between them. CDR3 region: CASKWGPGEQYF. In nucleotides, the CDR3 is TGTGCCAGCAAGTGGGGGCCCGGGGAGCAGTACTTC.

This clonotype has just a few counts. CDR3 in amino acids: CARSGQGSYEQYF. CDR3 DNA: TGTGCCAGATCAGGACAGGGGAGCTACGAGCAGTACTTC. This chain joins TRBV2 and TRBJ2-7; TRBD1 matches at 9 bases. Germline CDR1 and CDR2: SNHLY and FYNNEI. The CDR3 contains 13 residues. The ends lost 9 bases at V and 3 bases at J; junction bases unmatched: 6.

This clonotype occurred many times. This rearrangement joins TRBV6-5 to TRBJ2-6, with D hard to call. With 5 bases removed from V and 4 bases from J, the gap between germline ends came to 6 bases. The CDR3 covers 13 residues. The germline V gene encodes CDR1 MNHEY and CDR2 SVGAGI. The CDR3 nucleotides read TGTGCCAGCAGTCCCTTCGGGGCCAACGTCCTGACTTTC. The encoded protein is CASSPFGANVLTF.

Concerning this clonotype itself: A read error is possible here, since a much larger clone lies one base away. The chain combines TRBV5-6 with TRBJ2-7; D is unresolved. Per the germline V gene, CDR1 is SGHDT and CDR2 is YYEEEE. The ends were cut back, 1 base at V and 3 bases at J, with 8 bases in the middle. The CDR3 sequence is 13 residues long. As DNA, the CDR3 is TGTGCCAGCAGCTTGCCTTGGGGCTACGAGCAGTACTTC. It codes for CASSLPWGYEQYF.

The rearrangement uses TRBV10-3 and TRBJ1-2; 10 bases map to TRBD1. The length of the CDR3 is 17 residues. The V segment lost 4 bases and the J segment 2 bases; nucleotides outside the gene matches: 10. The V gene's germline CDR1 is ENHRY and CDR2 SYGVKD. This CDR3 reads CAISGSGTGAKNYGYTF. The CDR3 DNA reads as TGTGCCATCAGTGGATCCGGGACAGGGGCAAAAAACTATGGCTACACCTTC.

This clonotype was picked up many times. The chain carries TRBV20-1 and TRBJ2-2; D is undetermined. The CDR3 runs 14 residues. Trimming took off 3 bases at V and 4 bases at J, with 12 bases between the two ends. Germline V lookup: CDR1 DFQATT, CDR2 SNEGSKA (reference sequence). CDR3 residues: CSARPPSATGELFF. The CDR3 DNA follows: TGCAGTGCTAGGCCCCCTTCGGCCACCGGGGAGCTGTTTTTT.

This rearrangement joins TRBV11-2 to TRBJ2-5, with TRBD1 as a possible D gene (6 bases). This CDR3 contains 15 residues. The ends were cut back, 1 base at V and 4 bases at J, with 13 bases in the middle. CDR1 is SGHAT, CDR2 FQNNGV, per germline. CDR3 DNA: TGTGCCAGCAGCTTAGTGGGGCAGGGGACAGAGACCCAGTACTTC. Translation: CASSLVGQGTETQYF.

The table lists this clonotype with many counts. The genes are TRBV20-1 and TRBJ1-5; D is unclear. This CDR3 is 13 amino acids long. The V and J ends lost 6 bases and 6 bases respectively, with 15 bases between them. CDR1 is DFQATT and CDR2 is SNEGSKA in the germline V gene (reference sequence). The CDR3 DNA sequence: TGCAGTGCCGCCGAGGGTTTCGGTCAGCCCCAGCATTTT. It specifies CSAAEGFGQPQHF.

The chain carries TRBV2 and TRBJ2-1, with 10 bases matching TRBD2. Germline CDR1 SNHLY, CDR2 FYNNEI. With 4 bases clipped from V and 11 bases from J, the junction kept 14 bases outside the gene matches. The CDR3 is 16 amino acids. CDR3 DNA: TGTGCCAGCAGTGCGATCGGGACTAGCGCCACGGTAAAGCAGTTCTTC. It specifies CASSAIGTSATVKQFF.

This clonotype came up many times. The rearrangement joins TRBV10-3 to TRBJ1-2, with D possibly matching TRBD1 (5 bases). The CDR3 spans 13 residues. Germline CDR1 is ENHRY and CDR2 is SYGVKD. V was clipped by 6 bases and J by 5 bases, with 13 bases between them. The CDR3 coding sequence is TGTGCCATCAGGGCAGGGCCTGCTTATGGCTACACCTTC. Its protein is CAIRAGPAYGYTF.